One T cell receptor beta chain is described in this entry. TCRdb keeps only in-frame clones here, not all; method: immunoSEQ multiplex PCR. Of 250,000 to 350,000 clones in the sample, about 72% were seen once. This entry comes from a study of cytotoxic CD8 clonotypes in ibrutinib-treated CLL. V was clipped by 0 bases and J by 8 bases; unmatched bases: 6. The CDR3 runs to 16 residues. Germline lookup yields CDR1 SGHTA and CDR2 FQGNSA. This clonotype originated in a human donor with chronic lymphocytic leukemia. Sequenced material: PBMCs, taken at disease progression, from a patient treated with ibrutinib. The rearrangement links TRBV7-2 to TRBJ2-1; 11 bases match TRBD2. The CDR3 nucleotides are TGTGCCAGCAGCTTAGCGCTGCTAGCGGGAGGACATGAGCAGTTCTTC. It yields the protein CASSLALLAGGHEQFF.